The source of this T cell receptor beta chain is a study of T cell changes during pregnancy in multiple sclerosis. The protocol was immunoSEQ multiplex PCR, while the TCRdb copy is restricted to in-frame clones and leaves out a portion. The table has fewer than 85,000 clones, about 92% seen once. The length of the CDR3 is 16 residues. From germline, CDR1 is MNHEY and CDR2 SMNVEV (reference sequence). After removal of 6 bases from V and 6 bases from J, the junction contained 10 bases not matched to a gene. The origin of this receptor is a female donor with multiple sclerosis, enrolled in a pregnancy study. Here the sequenced sample was peripheral blood, taken before pregnancy. J is TRBJ2-4 and V is TRBV27; 11 bases fit TRBD2. DNA of the CDR3: TGTGCCAGCAGCCTTATAGCGGGAGGGCCTTTAAACATTCAGTACTTC. Its protein product is CASSLIAGGPLNIQYF.